This entry is about one T cell receptor (beta chain). V was pared by 2 bases and J by 2 bases, with 25 bases between. The CDR3 is made up of 20 amino acids. CDR1 KGHDR and CDR2 SFDVKD come from the germline V gene. The sample belongs to a study of blood T cell repertoires in COVID-19. The overall study: The origin of the acute and convalescent COVID-19 samples was the United States, Italy and Spain.

Using immunoSEQ multiplex PCR, the repertoire was profiled, and TCRdb retains in-frame clones only, with some absent. The repertoire has around 140,000 clones, over 75% of them found once; the top ten carry more than 9%. This TCR was recovered from a man in his 60s with active or convalescent COVID-19. Sequenced sample: peripheral blood. The rearrangement uses TRBV24-1 and TRBJ2-3; D is possibly TRBD1 (6 bases). The CDR3 region is CATSDSRLTRQERHTDTQYF. The CDR3, as DNA: TGTGCCACCAGTGATTCCCGCCTTACCCGACAGGAGCGCCACACAGATACGCAGTATTTT.